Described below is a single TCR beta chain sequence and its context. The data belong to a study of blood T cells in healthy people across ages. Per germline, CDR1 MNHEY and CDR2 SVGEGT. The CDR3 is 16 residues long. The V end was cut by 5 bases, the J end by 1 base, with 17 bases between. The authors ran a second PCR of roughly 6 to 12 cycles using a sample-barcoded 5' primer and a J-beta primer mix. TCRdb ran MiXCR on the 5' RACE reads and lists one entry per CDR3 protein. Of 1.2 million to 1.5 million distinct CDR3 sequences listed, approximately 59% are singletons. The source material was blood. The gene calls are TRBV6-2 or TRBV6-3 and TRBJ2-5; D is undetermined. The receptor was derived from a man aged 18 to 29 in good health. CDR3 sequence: CASSTNTEDIQETQYF. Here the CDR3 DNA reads TGTGCCAGCAGTACAAACACCGAAGACATCCAAGAGACCCAGTACTTC.